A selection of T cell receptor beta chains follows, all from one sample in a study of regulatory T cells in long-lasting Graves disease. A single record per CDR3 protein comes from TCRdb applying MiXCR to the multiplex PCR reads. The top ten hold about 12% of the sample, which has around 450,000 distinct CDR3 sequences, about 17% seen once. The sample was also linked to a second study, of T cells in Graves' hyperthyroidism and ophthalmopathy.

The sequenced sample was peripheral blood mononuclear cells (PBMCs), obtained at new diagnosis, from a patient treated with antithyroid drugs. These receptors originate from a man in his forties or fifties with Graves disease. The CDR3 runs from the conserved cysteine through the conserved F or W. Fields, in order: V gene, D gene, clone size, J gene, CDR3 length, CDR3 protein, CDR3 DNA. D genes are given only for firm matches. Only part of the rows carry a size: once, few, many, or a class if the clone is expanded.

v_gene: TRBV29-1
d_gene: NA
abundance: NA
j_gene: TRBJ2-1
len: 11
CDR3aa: CSANGVDEQFF
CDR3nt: TGCAGCGCGAACGGCGTCGATGAGCAGTTCTTC

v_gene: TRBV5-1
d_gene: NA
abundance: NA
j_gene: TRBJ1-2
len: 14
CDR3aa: CASSFNGEGYGYTF
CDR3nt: TGCGCCAGCAGCTTTAACGGAGAAGGCTATGGCTACACCTTC

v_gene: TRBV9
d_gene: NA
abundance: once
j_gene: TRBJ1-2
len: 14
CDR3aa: CASSVGPGRVGYTF
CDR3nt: TGTGCCAGCAGCGTGGGCCCGGGACGGGTTGGCTACACCTTC

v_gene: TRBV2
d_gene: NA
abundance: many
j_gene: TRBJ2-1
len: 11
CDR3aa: CASSDDGPQFF
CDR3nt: TGTGCCAGCAGTGACGACGGCCCGCAGTTCTTC

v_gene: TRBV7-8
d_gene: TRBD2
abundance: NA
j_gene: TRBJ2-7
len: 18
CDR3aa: CASSLAQSSGRVTYEQYF
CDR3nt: TGTGCCAGCAGCTTAGCGCAGTCTAGCGGGAGGGTTACCTACGAGCAGTACTTC

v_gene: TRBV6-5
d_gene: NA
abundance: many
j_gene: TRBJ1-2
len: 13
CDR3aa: CASSYSAVDGYTF
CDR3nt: TGTGCCAGCAGTTACTCGGCAGTGGATGGCTACACCTTC

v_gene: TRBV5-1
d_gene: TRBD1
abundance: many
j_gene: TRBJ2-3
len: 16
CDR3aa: CASSSGGTGGAATQYF
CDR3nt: TGCGCCAGCAGCTCAGGTGGGACAGGGGGCGCGGCTACGCAGTATTTT

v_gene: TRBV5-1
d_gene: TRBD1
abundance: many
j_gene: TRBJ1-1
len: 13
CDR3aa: CASSLDRGTEAFF
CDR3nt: TGTGCCAGCAGTTTAGACAGGGGCACTGAAGCTTTCTTT

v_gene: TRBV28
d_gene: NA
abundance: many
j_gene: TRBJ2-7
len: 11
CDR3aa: CASSAQYEQYF
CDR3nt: TGTGCCAGCAGTGCCCAATACGAGCAGTACTTC

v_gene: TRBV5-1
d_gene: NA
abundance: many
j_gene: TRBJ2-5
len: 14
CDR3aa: CASSLGQIQETQYF
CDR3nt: TGCGCCAGCAGCTTGGGACAGATCCAAGAGACCCAGTACTTC

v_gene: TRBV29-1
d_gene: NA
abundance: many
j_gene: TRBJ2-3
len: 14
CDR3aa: CSAWGGVGTDTQYF
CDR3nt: TGCAGCGCATGGGGAGGCGTGGGCACAGATACGCAGTATTTT

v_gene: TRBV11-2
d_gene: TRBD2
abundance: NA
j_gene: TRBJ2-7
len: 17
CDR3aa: CASSARTSGVALYEQYF
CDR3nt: TGTGCCAGCAGCGCCCGGACTAGCGGGGTTGCCCTTTACGAGCAGTACTTC

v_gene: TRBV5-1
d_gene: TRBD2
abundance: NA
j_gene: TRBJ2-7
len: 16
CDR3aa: CASSLDPGGVSYEQYF
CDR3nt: TGCGCCAGCAGCTTGGACCCCGGGGGGGTCTCCTACGAGCAGTACTTC

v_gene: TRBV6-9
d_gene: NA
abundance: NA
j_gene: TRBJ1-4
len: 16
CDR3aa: CASSYSKAAVREKLFF
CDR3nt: TGTGCCAGCAGTTACTCGAAGGCGGCGGTAAGGGAAAAACTGTTTTTT

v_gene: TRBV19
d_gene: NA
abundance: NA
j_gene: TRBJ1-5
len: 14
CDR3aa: CASQTLGGNQPQHF
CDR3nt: TGTGCCAGTCAAACCCTTGGGGGGAATCAGCCCCAGCATTTT

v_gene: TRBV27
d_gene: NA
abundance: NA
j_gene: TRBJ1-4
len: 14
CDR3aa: CASSLLGLGEKLFF
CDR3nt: TGTGCCAGCAGTTTATTAGGGTTAGGTGAAAAACTGTTTTTT

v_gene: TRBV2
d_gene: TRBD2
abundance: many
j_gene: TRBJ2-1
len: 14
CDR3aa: CASRRLAGVDEQFF
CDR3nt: TGTGCCAGCAGAAGACTAGCGGGAGTGGATGAGCAGTTCTTC

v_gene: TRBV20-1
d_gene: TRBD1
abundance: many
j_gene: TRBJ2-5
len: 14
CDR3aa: CSASRTGDGETQYF
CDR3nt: TGCAGTGCTAGTAGGACAGGGGACGGGGAGACCCAGTACTTC

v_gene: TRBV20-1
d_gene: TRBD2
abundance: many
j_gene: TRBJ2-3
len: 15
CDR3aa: CSAPRLAPAADTQYF
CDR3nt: TGCAGTGCGCCTCGACTAGCGCCCGCAGCGGATACGCAGTATTTT

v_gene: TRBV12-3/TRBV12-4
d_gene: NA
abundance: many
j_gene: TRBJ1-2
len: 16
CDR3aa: CASSPRKSGDFYGYTF
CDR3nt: TGTGCCAGCAGTCCCCGTAAGTCTGGTGATTTCTATGGCTACACCTTC

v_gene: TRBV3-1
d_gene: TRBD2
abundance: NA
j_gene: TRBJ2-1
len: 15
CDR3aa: CASSPLAGLSGEQFF
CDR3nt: TGTGCCAGCAGCCCTCTAGCGGGGCTTAGTGGTGAGCAGTTCTTC

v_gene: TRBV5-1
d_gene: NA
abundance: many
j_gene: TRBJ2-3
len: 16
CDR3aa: CASSTPTEASTDTQYF
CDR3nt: TGCGCCAGCAGCACCCCGACAGAAGCTAGCACAGATACGCAGTATTTT

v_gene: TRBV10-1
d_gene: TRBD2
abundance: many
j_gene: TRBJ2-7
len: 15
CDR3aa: CASSEGTTSSYEQYF
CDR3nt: TGCGCCAGCAGTGAAGGGACTACGAGCTCCTACGAGCAGTACTTC

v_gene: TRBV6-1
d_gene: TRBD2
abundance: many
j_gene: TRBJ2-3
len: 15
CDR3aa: CASSGPSGRADTQYF
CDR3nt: TGTGCCAGCAGTGGTCCTAGCGGGAGGGCGGATACGCAGTATTTT

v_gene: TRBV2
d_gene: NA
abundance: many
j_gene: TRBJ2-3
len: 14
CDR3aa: CASKGGLVTDTQYF
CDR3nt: TGTGCCAGCAAAGGGGGACTTGTCACAGATACGCAGTATTTT

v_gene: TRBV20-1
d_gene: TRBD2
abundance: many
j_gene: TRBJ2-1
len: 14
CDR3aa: CSAELAGVGNEQFF
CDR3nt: TGCAGTGCTGAACTAGCGGGAGTTGGGAATGAGCAGTTCTTC

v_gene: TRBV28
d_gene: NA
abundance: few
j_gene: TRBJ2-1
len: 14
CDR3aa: CASTPSFPSIEQFF
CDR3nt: TGTGCCAGCACACCGTCCTTTCCCTCAATTGAGCAGTTCTTC

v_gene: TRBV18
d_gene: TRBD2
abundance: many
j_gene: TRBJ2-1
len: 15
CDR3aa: CASSLGLAELNEQFF
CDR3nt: TGTGCCAGCTCACTGGGACTAGCGGAGCTCAATGAGCAGTTCTTC

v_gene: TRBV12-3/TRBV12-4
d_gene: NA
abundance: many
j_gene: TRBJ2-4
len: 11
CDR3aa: CATSPADVQYF
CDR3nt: TGTGCCACCTCGCCCGCAGATGTTCAGTACTTC

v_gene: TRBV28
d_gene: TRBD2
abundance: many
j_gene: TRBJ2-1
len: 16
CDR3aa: CASSFLAGESYNEQFF
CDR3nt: TGTGCCAGCAGTTTTCTAGCGGGAGAGTCCTACAATGAGCAGTTCTTC

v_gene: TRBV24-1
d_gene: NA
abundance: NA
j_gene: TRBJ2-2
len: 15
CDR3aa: CATSEVALGAGELFF
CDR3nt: TGTGCCACCAGTGAGGTCGCCTTGGGAGCAGGGGAGCTGTTTTTT

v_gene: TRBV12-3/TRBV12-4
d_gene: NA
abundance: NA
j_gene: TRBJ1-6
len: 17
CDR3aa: CASSQPSGPAFGSPLHF
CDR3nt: TGTGCCAGCAGCCAGCCGTCCGGGCCGGCGTTTGGTTCACCCCTCCACTTT

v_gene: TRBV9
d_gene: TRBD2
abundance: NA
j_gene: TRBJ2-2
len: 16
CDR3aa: CASSVGASGNTGELFF
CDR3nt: TGTGCCAGCAGCGTAGGGGCTAGCGGTAACACCGGGGAGCTGTTTTTT

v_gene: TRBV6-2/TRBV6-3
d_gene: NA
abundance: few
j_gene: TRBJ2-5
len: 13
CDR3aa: CASRLRGPETQYF
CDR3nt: TGTGCCAGCAGACTCAGGGGCCCAGAGACCCAGTACTTC

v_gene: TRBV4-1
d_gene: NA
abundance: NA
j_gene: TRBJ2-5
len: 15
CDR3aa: CASSLRILGQETQYF
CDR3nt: TGCGCCAGCAGCCTGAGAATCTTAGGCCAAGAGACCCAGTACTTC

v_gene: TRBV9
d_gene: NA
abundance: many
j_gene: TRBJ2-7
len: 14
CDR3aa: CASSVDWLSYEQYF
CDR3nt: TGTGCCAGCAGCGTAGATTGGCTATCCTACGAGCAGTACTTC

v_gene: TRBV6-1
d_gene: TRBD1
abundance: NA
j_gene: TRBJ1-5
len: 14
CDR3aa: CASGTGSGGQPQHF
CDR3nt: TGTGCCAGCGGGACAGGGAGTGGGGGTCAGCCCCAGCATTTT

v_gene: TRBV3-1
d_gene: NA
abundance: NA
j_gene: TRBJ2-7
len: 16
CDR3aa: CASSQGGPTVNYEQYF
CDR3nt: TGTGCCAGCAGCCAGGGGGGACCCACCGTAAACTACGAGCAGTACTTC

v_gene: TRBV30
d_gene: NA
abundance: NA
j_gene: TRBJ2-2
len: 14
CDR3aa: CAWSGRVNTGELFF
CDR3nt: TGTGCCTGGAGTGGGCGGGTGAACACCGGGGAGCTGTTTTTT

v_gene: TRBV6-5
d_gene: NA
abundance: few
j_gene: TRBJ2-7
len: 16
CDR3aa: CASSYSRRALNYEQYF
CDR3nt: TGTGCCAGCAGTTACTCCAGACGCGCGCTAAACTACGAGCAGTACTTC